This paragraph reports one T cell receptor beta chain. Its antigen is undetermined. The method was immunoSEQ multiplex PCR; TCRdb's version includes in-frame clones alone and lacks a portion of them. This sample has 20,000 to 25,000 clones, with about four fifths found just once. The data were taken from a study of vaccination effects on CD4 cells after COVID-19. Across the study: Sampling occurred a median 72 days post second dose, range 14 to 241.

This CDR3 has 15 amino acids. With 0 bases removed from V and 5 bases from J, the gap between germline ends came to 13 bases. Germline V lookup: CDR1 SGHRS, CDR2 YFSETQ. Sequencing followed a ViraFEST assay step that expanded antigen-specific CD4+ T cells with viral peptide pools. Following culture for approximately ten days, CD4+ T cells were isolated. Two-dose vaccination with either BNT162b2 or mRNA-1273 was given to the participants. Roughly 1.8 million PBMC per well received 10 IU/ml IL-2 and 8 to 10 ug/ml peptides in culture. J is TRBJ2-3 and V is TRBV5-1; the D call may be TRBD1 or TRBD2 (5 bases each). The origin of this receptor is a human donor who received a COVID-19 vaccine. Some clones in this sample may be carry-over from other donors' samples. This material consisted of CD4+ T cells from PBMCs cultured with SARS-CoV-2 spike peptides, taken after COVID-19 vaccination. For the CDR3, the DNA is TGCGCCAGCAGCTTGGGGGACCCGTCGAGAGATACGCAGTATTTT. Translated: CASSLGDPSRDTQYF.